The 17 T cell receptor beta chains listed next were all sequenced from one sample in a study of CD8 T cells in Susac syndrome. With random hexamers, roughly 0.5 to 1 ug RNA was reverse transcribed. Using its own MiXCR run on the immunoSEQ multiplex PCR reads, TCRdb lists one record per CDR3 protein. The data hold some 300,000 distinct CDR3 sequences, with approximately 85% observed a single time. The sequencing input was CD8+ T cells from PBMCs. The receptors originated from a human donor with multiple sclerosis.

The J gene is TRBJ2-7, the V gene TRBV13, with 10 nucleotides matching TRBD2. J gave up 5 bases and V 4 bases, and 17 bases lay outside the gene matches. The CDR3 has 18 residues. Germline V gene lookup returns CDR1 PRHDT and CDR2 FYEKMQ (reference sequence). In nucleotides, the CDR3 is TGTGCCAGCAGCTCCTCACTCACTAGCGGGATAGCGGGGGACGAGCAGTACTTC. Protein: CASSSSLTSGIAGDEQYF.

This clonotype was picked up one time. This chain uses TRBV7-2 with TRBJ1-2, with D perhaps matching TRBD1 (6 bases). Germline V gene sequence: CDR1 SGHTA, CDR2 FQGNSA. Trimming removed 5 bases at V and 5 bases at J, with 18 bases between. The CDR3 covers 15 residues. This chain's CDR3 is CASSTRLDSKYGYTF. The CDR3 nucleotides read TGTGCCAGCAGCACTCGTTTGGACAGCAAGTATGGCTACACCTTC.

This clonotype occurred once. V usage is TRBV29-1 and J usage is TRBJ2-1, with TRBD1 matching 7 bases. V was pared by 2 bases and J by 6 bases, with 13 bases of the junction left unmatched. This CDR3 has 16 amino acids. Germline V gene sequence: CDR1 SQVTM, CDR2 ANQGSEA. The CDR3: CSVELLVDRAVNEQFF. The DNA for the CDR3 is TGCAGCGTTGAACTACTTGTTGACAGGGCAGTCAATGAGCAGTTCTTC.

The genes are TRBV12-3 or TRBV12-4 and TRBJ1-1, with 9 bases aligning to TRBD1. This CDR3 contains 15 residues. The ends lost 6 bases at V and 0 bases at J; junction bases unmatched: 5. The CDR3 reads CASRSGTGLNTEAFF. CDR3 DNA: TGTGCCAGCAGATCCGGGACAGGGCTGAACACTGAAGCTTTCTTT.

V is TRBV19 and J is TRBJ1-2; tentatively, D is TRBD1 (6 bases). This CDR3 is built from 14 residues. The V gene's germline CDR1 is LNHDA and CDR2 SQIVND (reference sequence). Trimming took 0 bases from V and 7 from J, leaving 12 bases between them. The chain's CDR3 is CASSIDHGQSGYTF. For the CDR3, the DNA is TGTGCCAGTAGTATAGATCATGGACAGAGTGGCTACACCTTC.

This rearrangement joins TRBV30 to TRBJ2-7; the match to TRBD1 covers 9 bases. CDR1 is GTSNPN and CDR2 is SVGIG in the germline V gene (reference sequence). The length of the CDR3 is 14 residues. V dropped 4 bases and J dropped 3; count of bases not matched to a gene: 7. This chain's CDR3 is CAWNPETGGYEQYF. The CDR3 nucleotides are TGTGCCTGGAATCCCGAGACAGGGGGCTACGAGCAGTACTTC.

The table lists this clonotype with a few counts. This chain joins TRBV23-1 and TRBJ2-7, with D perhaps matching TRBD2 (7 bases). TRBV23-1 is an ORF; its function is uncertain. This CDR3 has 18 residues. The V gene lost 10 bases and the J gene lost 4 bases, with 32 bases spanning the gap. CDR3 DNA sequence: TGCGCCAACCTCCTGGGGACTACAACTTCGGGGGCACGTTACGAGCAGTACTTC. Amino acid sequence: CANLLGTTTSGARYEQYF.

This chain uses TRBV20-1 with TRBJ1-5, with D hard to call. The germline CDR1 and CDR2 sequences are DFQATT and SNEGSKA (reference sequence). This CDR3 has 17 amino acids. Deletions cut 6 bases from V and 1 base from J, with 22 bases between. In nucleotides, the CDR3 is TGCAGTGCCGACCCCTCCCCCACGTCGGTGAGCAATCAGCCCCAGCATTTT. It specifies CSADPSPTSVSNQPQHF.

A single count supports this clonotype. This chain uses TRBV19 with TRBJ1-3; D is unclear. CDR3 size: 15 residues. Looked up from germline, CDR1 is LNHDA and CDR2 is SQIVND (reference sequence). Trimming stripped 9 bases from V and 0 bases from J, with 15 bases between. CDR3 sequence reads: CASAEDGFSGNTIYF. The DNA of the CDR3 is TGTGCCAGCGCGGAGGATGGTTTCTCTGGAAACACCATATATTTT.

The chain has TRBV15 and TRBJ2-7; 7 bases align to TRBD2. The CDR3 is 14 amino acids. Germline V gene data show CDR1 as LNHNV and CDR2 as YYDKDF (reference sequence). V lost 3 bases and J lost 2; bases outside the gene matches: 4. The CDR3 nucleotides read TGTGCCACCAGCAGCCGGGACTATACCTACGAGCAGTACTTC. Its translation: CATSSRDYTYEQYF.

CDR3 nucleotide sequence: TGTGCCAGCAGTTTATTCGCCAGGGCCCAAGAGACCCAGTACTTC. Its protein is CASSLFARAQETQYF. The chain employs TRBV27 and TRBJ2-5; possibly TRBD1 for D (5 bases). V was pared by 1 base and J by 1 base, with 10 bases between. The CDR3 extends over 15 amino acids. CDR1 is MNHEY, CDR2 SMNVEV, per germline (reference sequence).

About this clonotype itself: At one end the junction does not follow the germline gene, possibly because of a read error. The V and J genes are TRBV3-1 and TRBJ2-7; D unresolved. Per germline, CDR1 LGHDT and CDR2 YNNKEL (reference sequence). CDR3 length equals 12 residues. The CDR3: CASSPHSNEQYF. The CDR3 DNA sequence: TGTGCCAGCAGCCCCCACTCCAACGAGCAGTACTTC.

The chain is built from TRBV28 and TRBJ2-7; possible D gene TRBD2, 5 bases. The germline CDR1 and CDR2 sequences are MDHEN and SYDVKM. V was clipped by 2 bases and J by 5 bases, with 7 bases between them. The CDR3 is 12 amino acids. CDR3 sequence reads: CASSLLGNEQYF. DNA of the CDR3: TGTGCCAGCAGTTTACTCGGGAACGAGCAGTACTTC.

The gene calls are TRBV29-1 and TRBJ1-1; weak D call: TRBD1 (5 bases). Looked up from germline, CDR1 is SQVTM and CDR2 is ANQGSEA. V lost 6 bases to trimming and J lost 4 bases, with 15 bases between them. The CDR3 covers 13 residues. The CDR3: CSVGTPGGTEAFF. CDR3 sequence (DNA): TGCAGCGTCGGGACTCCTGGGGGCACTGAAGCTTTCTTT.

The chain combines TRBV5-6 with TRBJ2-5, with D possibly TRBD2 on 5 matching bases. V was trimmed by 2 bases and J by 5 bases, leaving 16 bases between them. CDR3 size: 15 residues. Germline V gene data show CDR1 as SGHDT and CDR2 as YYEEEE. This chain's CDR3 is CASSFGSRGHETQYF. In DNA form, the CDR3 reads TGTGCCAGCAGCTTCGGCAGTCGAGGGCACGAGACCCAGTACTTC.

V gene TRBV27 combines with J gene TRBJ1-1; weak D call: TRBD1 (5 bases). There are 14 residues in the CDR3. Germline V gene lookup returns CDR1 MNHEY and CDR2 SMNVEV (reference sequence). The V gene lost 5 bases and the J gene lost 1 base, with 11 bases spanning the gap. The CDR3 DNA is TGTGCCAGCAGTCCGGGGACGTCGAACACTGAAGCTTTCTTT. It yields the protein CASSPGTSNTEAFF.

A few counts support this clonotype. The V and J genes are TRBV4-1 and TRBJ2-1; 8 nucleotides align to TRBD2. Germline CDR1 MGHRA, CDR2 YSYEKL. This CDR3 comprises 18 residues. The V segment lost 2 bases and the J segment 0 bases; nucleotides outside the gene matches: 9. CDR3 protein: CASSQPHRGTSSYNEQFF. In DNA form, the CDR3 reads TGCGCCAGCAGCCAACCACATCGCGGGACTAGCTCCTACAATGAGCAGTTCTTC.